The 21 T cell receptor beta chains reported below all come from one sample, sequenced in a study of CD8+ T cells in alopecia areata. The treatment was: oral pan-JAK inhibitor, 5-10 mg twice daily. Investigators isolated RNA and reverse transcribed it into cDNA to act as the sequencing template. Repertoires were generated with immunoSEQ multiplex PCR, while TCRdb's copy carries only in-frame clones and drops some. Found here are some 120,000 clones, approximately 60% of them singletons; the top ten hold around 5.4%. The sequencing here drew on CD4+ T cells sorted from blood, taken at week 4, from a patient treated with tofacitinib. The receptors here all came from a human donor with alopecia areata.

This chain joins TRBV28 and TRBJ2-1, with D hard to call. The germline V and J ends were trimmed by 4 bases and 6 bases, with 4 bases remaining between them. The CDR3 consists of 11 residues. Germline V gene data show CDR1 as MDHEN and CDR2 as SYDVKM. CDR3 amino acids: CASSYRNEQFF. CDR3 bases: TGTGCCAGCAGTTACCGCAATGAGCAGTTCTTC.

V is TRBV25-1 and J is TRBJ1-2; the D is unclear. The CDR3 covers 14 residues. V lost 4 bases, J lost 6 bases, and 15 bases lay in between. Germline assignment: CDR1 MGHDK and CDR2 SYGVNS. CDR3 bases: TGTGCCAGCAGTGCGGTCCTAGACGGGGATGGCTACACCTTC. Amino acids: CASSAVLDGDGYTF.

The V and J genes are TRBV5-1 and TRBJ2-7, with unresolved D. CDR1 is SGHRS and CDR2 is YFSETQ in the germline V gene. Trimming took 0 bases from V and 4 from J, leaving 8 bases between them. The CDR3 contains 13 residues. CDR3 residues: CASSLDGLYEQYF. The CDR3 coding sequence is TGCGCCAGCAGCTTGGACGGTCTTTACGAGCAGTACTTC.

The CDR3 loop is CASSQGLAEIYEQYF. Written as DNA, the CDR3 is TGCGCCAGCAGCCAAGGACTAGCGGAGATCTACGAGCAGTACTTC. This rearrangement joins TRBV4-1 to TRBJ2-7; 9 nucleotides line up with TRBD2. V was pared by 1 base and J by 3 bases, with 4 bases of the junction left unmatched. The CDR3 is 15 amino acids. Germline V gene sequence: CDR1 MGHRA, CDR2 YSYEKL.

This clone was picked up a small number of times. The chain recombines TRBV4-1 with TRBJ1-1; weak D call: TRBD1 (6 bases). There are 15 residues in the CDR3. V gave up 0 bases and J gave up 5 bases, with 13 bases separating them. Germline CDR1 and CDR2: MGHRA and YSYEKL. The CDR3 loop reads CASSQDGQGTTEAFF. Written as DNA, the CDR3 is TGCGCCAGCAGCCAAGATGGCCAGGGGACGACTGAAGCTTTCTTT.

The V and J genes are TRBV29-1 and TRBJ2-1; TRBD2 matches 10 bases. The CDR3 has 15 residues. V shed 7 bases and J 2 bases; nucleotides not matched to a gene: 8. CDR1 SQVTM and CDR2 ANQGSEA come from the germline V gene. CDR3 in amino acids: CSGQKAGGPYNEQFF. CDR3 DNA sequence: TGCAGCGGCCAGAAAGCGGGAGGGCCCTACAATGAGCAGTTCTTC.

V gene TRBV2 combines with J gene TRBJ1-2; D may be TRBD1 (5 bases). The CDR3 is made up of 13 amino acids. Germline CDR1 is SNHLY and CDR2 is FYNNEI. V shed 7 bases and J shed 6 bases, with 15 bases lying between them. The chain's CDR3 is CASIRDPWDGYTF. The CDR3, as DNA: TGTGCCAGCATTCGGGACCCTTGGGATGGCTACACCTTC.

V and J are TRBV5-1 and TRBJ1-2; the D is unclear. The germline CDR1 and CDR2 sequences are SGHRS and YFSETQ. V was trimmed by 0 bases and J by 10 bases, leaving 19 bases between them. The CDR3 is 15 amino acids. As DNA, the CDR3 is TGCGCCAGCAGCTTGGTATTGTCCTCAGACTCTGACTACACCTTC. Amino acid sequence: CASSLVLSSDSDYTF.

This clone was seen only once. This chain connects TRBV25-1 to TRBJ2-7; 15 nucleotides match TRBD2. The junction had 5 bases not matched to a gene; V was cut back by 5 bases and J by 6 bases. Germline V gene sequence: CDR1 MGHDK, CDR2 SYGVNS. The CDR3 has 15 residues. DNA for the CDR3: TGTGCCAGCAGTTCTCGGGGACTAGCGGGAGGCGAGCAGTACTTC. Protein: CASSSRGLAGGEQYF.

The rearrangement links TRBV18 to TRBJ2-7; 10 positions match TRBD1. CDR3 size: 13 residues. Looked up from germline, CDR1 is KGHSH and CDR2 is LQKENI. Losses at the gene ends were 7 bases for V and 7 bases for J; bases not matched to a gene: 7. CDR3 protein: CASLGQGTEEQYF. The CDR3 coding sequence is TGTGCCAGCTTGGGACAGGGGACGGAGGAGCAGTACTTC.

In this sample, this clone turned up a few times. The chain couples TRBV4-1 to TRBJ2-5, with a weak D call TRBD2 (5 bases). The CDR3 totals 16 residues. Germline CDR1 reads MGHRA; CDR2 reads YSYEKL. V dropped 1 base and J dropped 5 bases, with 17 bases sitting between them. CDR3 in DNA: TGCGCCAGCAGCCAAGTTCTGGACTCCCACGGGGAGACCCAGTACTTC. Protein: CASSQVLDSHGETQYF.

The chain recombines TRBV5-1 with TRBJ1-2; TRBD1 aligns across 7 bases. With V trimmed by 4 bases and J by 7 bases, 7 bases remained unmatched. The CDR3 runs 13 residues. CDR1 is SGHRS and CDR2 is YFSETQ in the germline V gene. The CDR3 reads CASSITGDLGYTF. CDR3 nucleotide sequence: TGCGCCAGCAGCATTACAGGGGATCTTGGCTACACCTTC.

A few counts support this clone. This chain uses TRBV7-6 with TRBJ2-3; D is undetermined. The ends were cut back, 3 bases at V and 4 bases at J, with 8 bases in the middle. Per germline, CDR1 SGHVS and CDR2 FNYEAQ. The CDR3 is made up of 13 amino acids. This CDR3 reads CASSLMFADTQYF. The DNA for the CDR3 is TGTGCCAGCAGCTTGATGTTTGCAGATACGCAGTATTTT.

The genes are TRBV30 and TRBJ2-3; 7 nucleotides line up with TRBD2. The germline CDR1 and CDR2 sequences are GTSNPN and SVGIG (reference sequence). Trimming took 2 bases from V and 6 from J; bases not matched to a gene: 14. There are 16 residues in the CDR3. The CDR3 spells CAWSSMAGATSDTQYF. CDR3 coding DNA: TGTGCCTGGAGTAGTATGGCGGGAGCGACGTCTGATACGCAGTATTTT.

This clone was seen only a few times. The J gene is TRBJ1-4, the V gene TRBV5-1; 12 nucleotides agree with TRBD1. The trim removed 4 bases at V and 5 bases at J, leaving 9 bases unmatched. Germline CDR1 reads SGHRS; CDR2 reads YFSETQ. The CDR3 contains 17 residues. The CDR3 region is CASSTGDRGPWNEKLFF. In DNA, the CDR3 is TGCGCCAGCAGCACAGGGGACAGGGGGCCCTGGAATGAAAAACTGTTTTTT.

The gene calls are TRBV30 and TRBJ2-3; D assignment may be TRBD1 or TRBD2 (5 bases each). Germline CDR1 is GTSNPN and CDR2 is SVGIG (reference sequence). V shed 2 bases and J shed 0 bases, with 12 bases lying between them. The CDR3 is made up of 15 amino acids. The CDR3 DNA follows: TGTGCCTGGAGTCCCGGGACGGGGAGCACAGATACGCAGTATTTT. Amino acids: CAWSPGTGSTDTQYF.

This clone has only a few counts. The chain combines TRBV5-1 with TRBJ2-7; 13 bases match TRBD2. Trimming took 0 bases from V and 7 from J; bases not matched to a gene: 7. Germline V gene lookup returns CDR1 SGHRS and CDR2 YFSETQ. The length of the CDR3 is 16 residues. The CDR3 bases are TGCGCCAGCAGCTTGGCAGGGACTAGCGGGATAGGGGAGCAGTACTTC. Translated: CASSLAGTSGIGEQYF.

This clone was recorded a few times. The J gene is TRBJ2-7, the V gene TRBV5-6; no reliable D call. This CDR3 spans 12 amino acids. The V gene lost 4 bases and the J gene lost 7 bases, with 12 bases spanning the gap. Germline V gene sequence: CDR1 SGHDT, CDR2 YYEEEE. The CDR3 is CASSAPRQEQYF. The DNA for the CDR3 is TGTGCCAGCAGCGCCCCCCGACAAGAGCAGTACTTC.

The rearrangement links TRBV5-1 to TRBJ2-1; the D gene is possibly TRBD1 (6 bases). The CDR3 spans 18 residues. CDR1 SGHRS and CDR2 YFSETQ come from the germline V gene. V was shortened by 0 bases and J by 4 bases, with 20 bases between the two germline ends. CDR3 DNA: TGCGCCAGCAGCTTGGACAGGGCGCTAGCCATTTTTTACAATGAGCAGTTCTTC. It translates to CASSLDRALAIFYNEQFF.

This rearrangement joins TRBV6-6 to TRBJ2-7; 8 bases are a match to TRBD1. Trimming took 5 bases from V and 6 from J; bases not matched to a gene: 12. Germline V gene data show CDR1 as MNHNY and CDR2 as SVGAGI (reference sequence). There are 15 residues in the CDR3. CDR3 DNA: TGTGCCAGCAGTCACCGGACAGGGCTGAGTGCCGAGCAGTACTTC. It is translated as CASSHRTGLSAEQYF.

The chain is built from TRBV5-5 and TRBJ1-4, with D unclear. The CDR3 runs 14 residues. The V end lost 4 bases, the J end lost 2 bases, and 9 bases lay between the germline ends. CDR1 and CDR2 from the germline V gene are SGHKS and YYEKEE (reference sequence). CDR3 bases: TGTGCCAGCAGCCCCCCGGGGACTAATGAAAAACTGTTTTTT. Translating gives CASSPPGTNEKLFF.